This T cell receptor (beta chain) was sequenced during a study of shared clonotypes between healthy human individuals. Trimming took off 1 base at V and 7 bases at J, with 8 bases between the two ends. There are 12 residues in the CDR3. CDR1 PRHDT and CDR2 FYEKMQ come from the germline V gene (reference sequence). Measured with immunoSEQ multiplex PCR; TCRdb has only the in-frame clones, and not every one. The data show about 2.4 million clones, with approximately 94% seen just once and approximately 0.37% held by the top ten. This receptor was obtained from a man younger than 30 in good health. Some clones in this sample may be carry-over from other donors' samples. Sequencing was performed on naive CD4+ T cells from PBMCs. Sample subset: CD45RA+ positively selected. V and J are TRBV13 and TRBJ2-7; the D is unclear. In DNA, the CDR3 is TGTGCCAGCAGCTTAGTAGGAAATGAGCAGTACTTC. Protein: CASSLVGNEQYF.